This TCR beta chain is drawn from a study of vaccination and CD4 T cells after COVID-19. Study-wide context: Each control culture was treated with a CEFX pool, an HIV-1 Nef pool, or no peptide.

Treatment indicated: roughly 11-day PBMC culture with coronavirus spike peptide pools or control peptides (ViraFEST assay). The CDR3 loop spans 16 amino acids. Germline-derived CDR1 and CDR2 are SGHTA and FQGNSA. Trimming cost V 1 base and J 9 bases, with 19 bases left between them. Once obtained from cultured CD4+ T cells, the DNA was sequenced using the Oncomine TCR Beta short-read assay. TCRdb called the PCR reads again in MiXCR, with one record for every CDR3 protein. The sample has 6,100 or so distinct CDR3 sequences; around 50% are singletons. Details on this clonotype: Antigen: not known.

Sample: CD4+ T cells from blood, cultured in vitro. The receptor was isolated from a human donor who had recovered from COVID-19. The chain joins TRBV7-2 to TRBJ2-1; a weak D match, TRBD2 (6 bases). CDR3 region: CASSLDGGKLGSEQFF. As DNA, the CDR3 is TGTGCCAGCAGCTTAGATGGCGGGAAACTTGGTAGTGAGCAGTTCTTC.